The next 20 T cell receptor beta chains were all read from a single sample in a study of blood T cell repertoires in COVID-19. Assay used: immunoSEQ multiplex PCR; TCRdb lists only in-frame clones, some missing. Of roughly 87,000 clones listed, roughly 83% are singletons. The sequenced material came from peripheral blood. The receptors shown here come from a woman aged 60 to 75 with acute or convalescent COVID-19.

The chain links TRBV6-4 to TRBJ1-3; D might be TRBD1 (5 bases). Trimming took 0 bases from V and 0 from J, leaving 12 bases between them. Per germline, CDR1 MRHNA and CDR2 SNTAGT. The CDR3 contains 17 residues. CDR3 nucleotide sequence: TGTGCCAGCAGTGACTCCCAAGCCCAGGGCTCTGGAAACACCATATATTTT. This codes for CASSDSQAQGSGNTIYF.

V and J are TRBV5-1 and TRBJ1-1; D call uncertain. The germline CDR1 and CDR2 sequences are SGHRS and YFSETQ. The CDR3 is 14 amino acids. The V end was cut by 1 base, the J end by 1 base, with 8 bases between. The CDR3 is CASSLLQTNTEAFF. In DNA, the CDR3 is TGCGCCAGCAGCTTGTTACAGACGAACACTGAAGCTTTCTTT.

This rearrangement joins TRBV3-1 (or the pseudogene TRBV3-2) to TRBJ1-1; D call uncertain. Germline V lookup: CDR1 LGHDT, CDR2 YNNKEL (reference sequence). Trimming cost V 0 bases and J 12 bases, with 14 bases left between them. This CDR3 is 13 amino acids long. CDR3 in DNA: TGTGCCAGCAGCCAAGATGCGCCCGGGGAAACTTTCTTT. It translates to CASSQDAPGETFF.

The chain joins TRBV10-3 to TRBJ2-2, with D perhaps TRBD1 (6 bases). Deletions cut 7 bases from V and 5 bases from J, with 14 bases between. In germline, CDR1 is ENHRY, CDR2 SYGVKD. This CDR3 comprises 14 residues. In nucleotides, the CDR3 is TGTGCCATCACCCCCCAAGGGGGTACCGGGGAGCTGTTTTTT. Its translation is CAITPQGGTGELFF.

The chain is built from TRBV7-2 and TRBJ1-2; TRBD1 matches 9 bases. Germline loops: CDR1 SGHTA, CDR2 FQGNSA. This CDR3 is 14 amino acids long. Trimming removed 6 bases from V and 1 base from J; junction bases left unmatched: 3. The CDR3 DNA reads TGTGCCAGCAGAAAGACAGGGGGTAACTATGGCTACACCTTC. Its protein is CASRKTGGNYGYTF.

The J gene is TRBJ1-2, the V gene TRBV6-6, with TRBD1 matching over 8 bases. The J segment lost 4 bases and the V segment lost 6 bases, leaving 10 bases of the junction unmatched. The CDR3 has 15 amino acids. Germline V CDR1 and CDR2: MNHNY, SVGAGI (reference sequence). CDR3 nucleotide sequence: TGTGCCAGCAGCCTAGACAGGGGAGGAGGCTATGGCTACACCTTC. As protein: CASSLDRGGGYGYTF.

V gene TRBV9 combines with J gene TRBJ2-7; 8 bases agree with TRBD1. The J segment lost 2 bases and the V segment lost 2 bases, leaving 3 bases of the junction unmatched. Germline V CDR1 and CDR2: SGDLS, YYNGEE. The CDR3 runs to 14 residues. In DNA form, the CDR3 reads TGTGCCAGCAGCGTTAGGGACAGGACCTACGAGCAGTACTTC. This gives the protein CASSVRDRTYEQYF. Full variable domain (remainder filled in from reference TRBV9 and TRBJ2-7): DSGVTQTPKHLITATGQRVTLRCSPRSGDLSVYWYQQSLDQGLQFLIQYYNGEERAKGNILERFSAQQFPDLHSELNLSSLELGDSALYFCASSVRDRTYEQYFGPGTRLTVT.

The V and J genes are TRBV7-9 and TRBJ1-4; 7 nucleotides match TRBD1. From germline, CDR1 is SEHNR and CDR2 FQNEAQ (reference sequence). The CDR3 runs 15 residues. V trimming: 1 base; J trimming: 6 bases; junction bases outside the gene matches: 5. The DNA for the CDR3 is TGTGCCAGCAGCTTAGGGACAGGCCCCTATGAAAAACTGTTTTTT. As protein: CASSLGTGPYEKLFF.

The chain uses TRBV28 and TRBJ1-3; 12 bases are shared with TRBD1. The CDR3 has 19 amino acids. The V gene's germline CDR1 is MDHEN and CDR2 SYDVKM. The V segment lost 1 base and the J segment 2 bases; nucleotides outside the gene matches: 9. DNA of the CDR3: TGTGCCAGCAGTTTATCCTTTGGGACAGGGGGCATCACTGGAAACACCATATATTTT. Translating it yields CASSLSFGTGGITGNTIYF. The complete variable domain, with remaining parts taken from reference TRBV28 and TRBJ1-3, reads DVKVTQSSRYLVKRTGEKVFLECVQDMDHENMFWYRQDPGLGLRLIYFSYDVKMKEKGDIPEGYSVSREKKERFSLILESASTNQTSMYLCASSLSFGTGGITGNTIYFGEGSWLTVV.

Points on this clone: The same CDR3 is also encoded by other DNA sequences in this sample. The chain carries TRBV12-3 or TRBV12-4 and TRBJ1-1; TRBD1 matches at 8 bases. J was trimmed by 3 bases and V by 5 bases; bases with no gene match: 2. The CDR3 spans 13 residues. CDR3 residues: CASSRDRYTEAFF. The CDR3 DNA follows: TGTGCCAGCAGTCGGGACAGGTACACTGAAGCTTTCTTT.

The V and J genes are TRBV19 and TRBJ1-6; D is undetermined. CDR3 size: 14 residues. Germline assignment: CDR1 LNHDA and CDR2 SQIVND (reference sequence). The V and J ends lost 6 bases and 5 bases respectively, with 11 bases between them. This CDR3 is CASRWRENNSPLHF. The CDR3 DNA reads TGTGCCAGTAGATGGAGAGAAAATAATTCACCCCTCCACTTT.

J is TRBJ1-1 and V is TRBV4-3; the match to TRBD1 covers 7 bases. After removal of 1 base from V and 1 base from J, the junction contained 6 bases not matched to a gene. The germline V gene encodes CDR1 LGHNA and CDR2 YSLEER. The CDR3 runs to 16 residues. The CDR3 sequence is CASSQGRGQPNTEAFF. In nucleotides, the CDR3 is TGCGCCAGCAGCCAAGGGCGGGGACAGCCGAACACTGAAGCTTTCTTT.

The V gene is TRBV4-3, the J gene TRBJ1-6, with 9 positions matching TRBD1. Germline V gene data show CDR1 as LGHNA and CDR2 as YSLEER. Trimming removed 5 bases from V and 6 bases from J; junction bases left unmatched: 11. The CDR3 is 17 residues long. DNA for the CDR3: TGCGCCAGCAGCAAGCAGATCCCGGGACAGGGTAATTCACCCCTCCACTTT. Translated, it gives CASSKQIPGQGNSPLHF.

The chain recombines TRBV10-1 with TRBJ1-6; D is possibly TRBD1 (6 bases). Between the trimmed V and J ends, which lost 5 bases and 2 bases, there was a span of 16 bases. CDR1 is WNHNN, CDR2 SYGVQD, per germline (reference sequence). CDR3 length: 17 amino acids. The CDR3 here is CASSLTTGSTYNSPLHF. The CDR3 coding sequence is TGCGCCAGCAGTCTTACGACAGGTTCCACCTATAATTCACCCCTCCACTTT.

The CDR3 DNA reads as TGTGCCAGCCAACAGGGGTACGAGCAGTACTTC. Amino acids: CASQQGYEQYF. The chain employs TRBV11-3 and TRBJ2-7, with 7 bases identical to TRBD1. Germline CDR1 and CDR2: SGHNT and YENEEA. This CDR3 has 11 residues. The junction had 2 bases not matched to a gene; V was cut back by 8 bases and J by 4 bases.

This chain links TRBV10-2 with TRBJ1-5; 7 nucleotides agree with TRBD1. V trimming: 5 bases; J trimming: 5 bases; junction bases outside the gene matches: 6. This CDR3 spans 14 amino acids. Germline values: CDR1 WSHSY, CDR2 SAAADI. The CDR3 DNA reads TGCGCCAGCAGTAAAGGGGGCGTATATCAGCCCCAGCATTTT. It yields the protein CASSKGGVYQPQHF.

The chain combines TRBV10-1 with TRBJ2-1; D is ambiguous. The CDR3 runs 14 residues. In germline, CDR1 is WNHNN, CDR2 SYGVQD (reference sequence). Trimming shortened V by 0 bases and J by 4 bases, and 7 bases separated the two germline ends. DNA of the CDR3: TGCGCCAGCAGTGAGTCTAGCCCATACAATGAGCAGTTCTTC. Its protein is CASSESSPYNEQFF.

The V and J genes are TRBV19 and TRBJ1-1; D is ambiguous. V dropped 7 bases and J dropped 0 bases, with 9 bases sitting between them. The V gene's germline CDR1 is LNHDA and CDR2 SQIVND (reference sequence). This CDR3 spans 13 amino acids. DNA of the CDR3: TGTGCCAGTACCCATACAGTGAACACTGAAGCTTTCTTT. This encodes CASTHTVNTEAFF.

The genes are TRBV6-5 and TRBJ2-7; a possible D gene is TRBD2 (6 bases). The germline gives CDR1 MNHEY, CDR2 SVGAGI. Trimming stripped 6 bases from V and 0 bases from J, with 12 bases between. The CDR3 extends over 14 amino acids. CDR3 loop: CASRAGGSSYEQYF. CDR3 bases: TGTGCCAGCAGAGCCGGAGGGAGCTCCTACGAGCAGTACTTC.

The chain employs TRBV7-3 and TRBJ1-1; D is ambiguous. Germline values: CDR1 SGHTA, CDR2 FQGTGA. CDR3 length equals 15 residues. The V gene lost 0 bases and the J gene lost 0 bases, with 8 bases spanning the gap. The chain's CDR3 is CASSLTPGMNTEAFF. The CDR3 DNA reads as TGTGCCAGCAGCTTAACTCCAGGTATGAACACTGAAGCTTTCTTT.